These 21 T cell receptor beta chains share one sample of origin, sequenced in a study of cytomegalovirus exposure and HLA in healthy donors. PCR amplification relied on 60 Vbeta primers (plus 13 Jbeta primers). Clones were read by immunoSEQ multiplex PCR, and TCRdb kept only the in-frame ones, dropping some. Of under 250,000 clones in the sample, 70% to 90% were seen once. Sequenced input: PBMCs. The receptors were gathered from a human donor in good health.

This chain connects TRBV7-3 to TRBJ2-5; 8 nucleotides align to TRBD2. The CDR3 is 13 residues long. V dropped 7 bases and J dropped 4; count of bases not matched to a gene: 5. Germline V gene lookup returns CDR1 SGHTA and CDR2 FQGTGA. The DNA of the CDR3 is TGTGCCAGCAAAGCGGGAGAAGGAGAGACCCAGTACTTC. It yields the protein CASKAGEGETQYF. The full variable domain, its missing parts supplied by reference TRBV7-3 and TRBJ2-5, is GAGVSQTPSNKVTEKGKYVELRCDPISGHTALYWYRQSLGQGPEFLIYFQGTGAADDSGLPNDRFFAVRPEGSVSTLKIQRTERGDSAVYLCASKAGEGETQYFGPGTRLLVL.

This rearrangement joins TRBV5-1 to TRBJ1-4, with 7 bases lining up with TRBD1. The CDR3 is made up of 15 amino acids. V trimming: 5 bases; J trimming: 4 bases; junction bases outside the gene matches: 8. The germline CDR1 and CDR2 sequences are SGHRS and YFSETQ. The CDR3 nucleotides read TGCGCCAGCAGGGCAACAGGGGTTCTTAATGAAAAACTGTTTTTT. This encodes CASRATGVLNEKLFF.

The CDR3, as DNA: TGTGCCAGCAGTAGCTCCTCTGAGCAGTTCTTC. It codes for CASSSSSEQFF. V is TRBV6-1 and J is TRBJ2-1; D is ambiguous. V was pared by 5 bases and J by 9 bases, with 8 bases between. CDR3 size: 11 residues. CDR1 MNHNS and CDR2 SASEGT come from the germline V gene.

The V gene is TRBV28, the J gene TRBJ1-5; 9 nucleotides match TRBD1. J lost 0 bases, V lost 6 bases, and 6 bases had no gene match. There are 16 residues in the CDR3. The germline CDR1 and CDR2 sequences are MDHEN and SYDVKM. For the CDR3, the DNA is TGTGCCAGCAGCCTTGGGACAGGGAGTAGCAATCAGCCCCAGCATTTT. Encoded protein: CASSLGTGSSNQPQHF. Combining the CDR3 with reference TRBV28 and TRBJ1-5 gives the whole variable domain DVKVTQSSRYLVKRTGEKVFLECVQDMDHENMFWYRQDPGLGLRLIYFSYDVKMKEKGDIPEGYSVSREKKERFSLILESASTNQTSMYLCASSLGTGSSNQPQHFGDGTRLSIL.

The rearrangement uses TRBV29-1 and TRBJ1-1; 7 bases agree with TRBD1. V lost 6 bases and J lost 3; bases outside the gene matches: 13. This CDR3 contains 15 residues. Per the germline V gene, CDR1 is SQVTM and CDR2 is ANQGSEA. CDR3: CSVPRSAGGDTEAFF. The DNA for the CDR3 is TGCAGCGTCCCCCGTTCCGCAGGGGGAGACACTGAAGCTTTCTTT.

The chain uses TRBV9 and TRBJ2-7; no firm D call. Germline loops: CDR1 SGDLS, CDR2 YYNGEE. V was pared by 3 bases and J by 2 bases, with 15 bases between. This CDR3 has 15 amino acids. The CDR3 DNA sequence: TGTGCCAGCAGCGACAGACCGGATACGGCCTACGAGCAGTACTTC. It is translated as CASSDRPDTAYEQYF. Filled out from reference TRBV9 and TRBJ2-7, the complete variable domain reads DSGVTQTPKHLITATGQRVTLRCSPRSGDLSVYWYQQSLDQGLQFLIQYYNGEERAKGNILERFSAQQFPDLHSELNLSSLELGDSALYFCASSDRPDTAYEQYFGPGTRLTVT.

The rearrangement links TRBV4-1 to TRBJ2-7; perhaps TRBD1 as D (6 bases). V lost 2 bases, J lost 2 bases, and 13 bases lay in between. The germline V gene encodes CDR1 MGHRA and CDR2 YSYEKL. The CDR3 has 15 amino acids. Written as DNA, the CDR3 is TGCGCCAGCAGCCAACAAACTTGGACAGCCTACGAGCAGTACTTC. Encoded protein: CASSQQTWTAYEQYF.

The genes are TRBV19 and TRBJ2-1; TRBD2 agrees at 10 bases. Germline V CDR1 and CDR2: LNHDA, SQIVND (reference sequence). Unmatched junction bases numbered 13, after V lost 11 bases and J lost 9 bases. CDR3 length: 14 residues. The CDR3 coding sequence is TGTGCCGCCCGGTCTAGCGGGAGTGTTAGTGAGCAGTTCTTC. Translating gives CAARSSGSVSEQFF.

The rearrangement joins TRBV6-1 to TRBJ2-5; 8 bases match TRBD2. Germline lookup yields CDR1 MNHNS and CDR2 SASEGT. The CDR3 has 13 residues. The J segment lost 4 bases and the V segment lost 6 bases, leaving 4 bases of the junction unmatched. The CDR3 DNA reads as TGTGCCAGCAGAATAGCGGGAAGAGAGACCCAGTACTTC. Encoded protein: CASRIAGRETQYF.

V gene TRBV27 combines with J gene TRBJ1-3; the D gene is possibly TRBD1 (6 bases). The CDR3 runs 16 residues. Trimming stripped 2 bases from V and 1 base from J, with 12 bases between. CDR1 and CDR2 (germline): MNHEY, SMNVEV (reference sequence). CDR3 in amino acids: CASSLMGTRSGNTIYF. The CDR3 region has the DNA TGTGCCAGCAGTTTAATGGGGACAAGGTCTGGAAACACCATATATTTT.

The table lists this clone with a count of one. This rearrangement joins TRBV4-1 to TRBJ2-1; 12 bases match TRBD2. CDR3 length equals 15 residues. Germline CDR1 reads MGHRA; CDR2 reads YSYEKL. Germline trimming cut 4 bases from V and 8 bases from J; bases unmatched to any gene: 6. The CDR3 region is CASSLGLAGLDEQFF. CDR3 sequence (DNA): TGCGCCAGCAGCCTCGGACTAGCGGGATTGGATGAGCAGTTCTTC.

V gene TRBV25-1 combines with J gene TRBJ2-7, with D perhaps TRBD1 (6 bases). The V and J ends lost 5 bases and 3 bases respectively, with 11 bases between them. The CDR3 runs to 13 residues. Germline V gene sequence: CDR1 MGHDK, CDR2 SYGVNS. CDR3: CASSQQGGYEQYF. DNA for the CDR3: TGTGCCAGCAGTCAACAGGGTGGCTACGAGCAGTACTTC.

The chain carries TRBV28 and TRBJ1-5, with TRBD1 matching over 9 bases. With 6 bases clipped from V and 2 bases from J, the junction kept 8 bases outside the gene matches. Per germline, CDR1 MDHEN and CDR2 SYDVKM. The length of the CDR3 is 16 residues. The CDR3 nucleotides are TGTGCCAGCAGCCCCATTCGGACAGGGGGCAATCAGCCCCAGCATTTT. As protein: CASSPIRTGGNQPQHF. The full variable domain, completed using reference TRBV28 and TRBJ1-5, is DVKVTQSSRYLVKRTGEKVFLECVQDMDHENMFWYRQDPGLGLRLIYFSYDVKMKEKGDIPEGYSVSREKKERFSLILESASTNQTSMYLCASSPIRTGGNQPQHFGDGTRLSIL.

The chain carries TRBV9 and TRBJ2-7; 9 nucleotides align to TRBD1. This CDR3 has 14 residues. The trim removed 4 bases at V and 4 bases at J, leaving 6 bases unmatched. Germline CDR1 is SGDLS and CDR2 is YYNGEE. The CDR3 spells CASSPRQGVYEQYF. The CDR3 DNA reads TGTGCCAGCAGCCCCCGACAGGGGGTGTACGAGCAGTACTTC.

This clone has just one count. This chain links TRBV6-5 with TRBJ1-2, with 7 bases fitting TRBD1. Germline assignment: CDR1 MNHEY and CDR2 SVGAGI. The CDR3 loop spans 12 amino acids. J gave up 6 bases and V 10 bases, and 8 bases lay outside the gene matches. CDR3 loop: CATSRGLDGYTF. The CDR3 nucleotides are TGTGCCACCTCGAGGGGGCTGGATGGCTACACCTTC.

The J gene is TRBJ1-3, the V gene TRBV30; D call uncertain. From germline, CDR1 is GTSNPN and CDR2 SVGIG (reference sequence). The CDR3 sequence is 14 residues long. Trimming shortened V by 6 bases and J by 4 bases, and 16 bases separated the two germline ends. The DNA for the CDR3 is TGTGCCTGCCACCCCGGTAATTCAGGAAACACCATATATTTT. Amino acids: CACHPGNSGNTIYF.

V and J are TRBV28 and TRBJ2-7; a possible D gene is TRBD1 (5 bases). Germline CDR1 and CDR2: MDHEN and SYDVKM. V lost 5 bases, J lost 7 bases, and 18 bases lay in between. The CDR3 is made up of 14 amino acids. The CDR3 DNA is TGTGCCAGCAGTCGTGGGGCCAAATGGGGAGAGCAGTACTTC. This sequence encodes CASSRGAKWGEQYF.

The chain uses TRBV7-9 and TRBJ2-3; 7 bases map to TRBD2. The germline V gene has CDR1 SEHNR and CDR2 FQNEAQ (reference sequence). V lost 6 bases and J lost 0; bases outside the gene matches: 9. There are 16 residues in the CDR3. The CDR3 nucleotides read TGTGCCAGCAGAATAGGGGTTAGCGGGAGCACAGATACGCAGTATTTT. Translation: CASRIGVSGSTDTQYF.

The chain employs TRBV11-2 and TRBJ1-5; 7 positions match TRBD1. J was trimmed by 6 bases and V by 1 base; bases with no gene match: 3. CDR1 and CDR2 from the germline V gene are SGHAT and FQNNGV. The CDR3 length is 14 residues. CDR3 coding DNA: TGTGCCAGCAGCTTAGGCGACAGGGCTCAGCCCCAGCATTTT. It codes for CASSLGDRAQPQHF.

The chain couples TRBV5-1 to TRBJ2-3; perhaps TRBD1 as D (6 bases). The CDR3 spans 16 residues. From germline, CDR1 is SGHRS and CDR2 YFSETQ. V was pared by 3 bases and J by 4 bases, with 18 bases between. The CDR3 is CASSWVTGASPDTQYF. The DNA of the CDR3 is TGCGCCAGCAGCTGGGTGACAGGAGCGTCCCCAGATACGCAGTATTTT.

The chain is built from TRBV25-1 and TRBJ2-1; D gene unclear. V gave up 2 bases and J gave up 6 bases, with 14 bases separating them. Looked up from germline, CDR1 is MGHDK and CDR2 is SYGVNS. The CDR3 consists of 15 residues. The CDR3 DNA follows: TGTGCCAGCAGTGAAACGTCAGGCTTCGGCAATGAGCAGTTCTTC. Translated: CASSETSGFGNEQFF. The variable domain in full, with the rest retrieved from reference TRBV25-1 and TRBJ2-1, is EADIYQTPRYLVIGTGKKITLECSQTMGHDKMYWYQQDPGMELHLIHYSYGVNSTEKGDLSSESTVSRIRTEHFPLTLESARPSHTSQYLCASSETSGFGNEQFFGPGTRLTVL.